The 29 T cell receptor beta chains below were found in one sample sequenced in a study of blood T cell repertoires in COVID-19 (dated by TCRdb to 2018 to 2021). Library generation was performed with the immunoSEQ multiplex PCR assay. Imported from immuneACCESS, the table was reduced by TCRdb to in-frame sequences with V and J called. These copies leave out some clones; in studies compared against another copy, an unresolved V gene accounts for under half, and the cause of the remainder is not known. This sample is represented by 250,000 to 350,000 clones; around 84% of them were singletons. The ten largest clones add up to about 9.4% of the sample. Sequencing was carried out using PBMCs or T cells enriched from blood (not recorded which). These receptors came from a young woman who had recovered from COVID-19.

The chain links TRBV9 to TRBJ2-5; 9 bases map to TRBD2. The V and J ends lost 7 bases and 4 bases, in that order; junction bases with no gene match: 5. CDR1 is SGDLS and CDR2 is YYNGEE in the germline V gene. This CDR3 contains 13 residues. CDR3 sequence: CASGAGGPETQYF. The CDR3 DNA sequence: TGTGCCAGCGGAGCGGGGGGCCCAGAGACCCAGTACTTC.

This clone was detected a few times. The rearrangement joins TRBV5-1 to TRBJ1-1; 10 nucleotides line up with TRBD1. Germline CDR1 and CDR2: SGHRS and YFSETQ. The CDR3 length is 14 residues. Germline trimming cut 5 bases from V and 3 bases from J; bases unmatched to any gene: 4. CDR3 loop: CASRSGQGDTEAFF. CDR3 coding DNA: TGCGCCAGCAGGTCCGGACAGGGGGACACTGAAGCTTTCTTT.

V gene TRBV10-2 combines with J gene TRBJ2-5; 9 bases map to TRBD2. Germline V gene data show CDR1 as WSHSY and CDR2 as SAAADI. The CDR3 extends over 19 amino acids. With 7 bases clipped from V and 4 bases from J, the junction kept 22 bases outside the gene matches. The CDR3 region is CASTPVEPPAGGPGETQYF. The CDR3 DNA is TGCGCCAGCACCCCCGTAGAACCCCCCGCGGGGGGGCCGGGAGAGACCCAGTACTTC.

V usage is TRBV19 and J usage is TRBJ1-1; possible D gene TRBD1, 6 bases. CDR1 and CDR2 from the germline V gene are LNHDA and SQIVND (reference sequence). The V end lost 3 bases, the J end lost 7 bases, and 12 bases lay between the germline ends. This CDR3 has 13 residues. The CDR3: CASSMGAGREAFF. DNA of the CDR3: TGTGCCAGTAGTATGGGGGCCGGCCGTGAAGCTTTCTTT.

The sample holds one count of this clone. CDR3 protein: CASSQGYPGAGQFF. In DNA form, the CDR3 reads TGTGCCAGCAGCCAAGGATATCCGGGAGCAGGGCAGTTCTTC. This sequence joins TRBV4-2 and TRBJ2-1, with a weak D call TRBD2 (6 bases). V was shortened by 1 base and J by 12 bases, with 16 bases between the two germline ends. The CDR3 length is 14 residues. The V gene's germline CDR1 is LGHNA and CDR2 YNFKEQ.

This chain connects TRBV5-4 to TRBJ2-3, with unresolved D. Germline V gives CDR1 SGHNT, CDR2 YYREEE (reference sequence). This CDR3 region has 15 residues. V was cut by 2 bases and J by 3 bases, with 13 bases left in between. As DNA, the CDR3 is TGTGCCAGCAGCTTATTGCACGAGATGACAGATACGCAGTATTTT. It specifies CASSLLHEMTDTQYF.

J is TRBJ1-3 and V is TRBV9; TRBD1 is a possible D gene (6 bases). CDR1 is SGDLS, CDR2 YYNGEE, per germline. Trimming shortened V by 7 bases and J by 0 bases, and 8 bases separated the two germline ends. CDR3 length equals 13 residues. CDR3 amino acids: CASQTGSGNTIYF. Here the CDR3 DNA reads TGTGCCAGCCAGACAGGCTCTGGAAACACCATATATTTT.

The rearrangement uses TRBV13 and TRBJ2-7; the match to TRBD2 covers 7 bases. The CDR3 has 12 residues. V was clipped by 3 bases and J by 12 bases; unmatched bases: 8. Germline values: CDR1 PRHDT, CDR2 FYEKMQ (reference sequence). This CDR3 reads CASSLGLSYPYF. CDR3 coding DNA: TGTGCCAGCAGCTTGGGACTATCTTATCCGTACTTC.

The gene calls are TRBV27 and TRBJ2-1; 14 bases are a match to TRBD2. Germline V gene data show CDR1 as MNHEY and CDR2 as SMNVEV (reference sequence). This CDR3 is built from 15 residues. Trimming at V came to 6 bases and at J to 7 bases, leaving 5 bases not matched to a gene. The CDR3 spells CASSPGTSGGNEQFF. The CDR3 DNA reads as TGTGCCAGCAGCCCCGGGACTAGCGGGGGAAATGAGCAGTTCTTC.

The CDR3 DNA reads as TGTGCCAGCAGCCCGAGCGGCAGGTCTGAAGCTTTCTTT. Protein product: CASSPSGRSEAFF. This chain uses TRBV7-2 with TRBJ1-1; D not resolved. The germline CDR1 and CDR2 sequences are SGHTA and FQGNSA. CDR3 length: 13 amino acids. Trimming left V 5 bases short and J 6 bases short, with 13 bases between.

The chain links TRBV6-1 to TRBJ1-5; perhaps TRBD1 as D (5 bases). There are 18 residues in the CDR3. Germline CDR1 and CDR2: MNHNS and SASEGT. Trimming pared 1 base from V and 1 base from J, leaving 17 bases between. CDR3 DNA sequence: TGTGCCAGCAGTGAAGTGAATCCAGGGAGGGGAAGCAATCAGCCCCAGCATTTT. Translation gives CASSEVNPGRGSNQPQHF.

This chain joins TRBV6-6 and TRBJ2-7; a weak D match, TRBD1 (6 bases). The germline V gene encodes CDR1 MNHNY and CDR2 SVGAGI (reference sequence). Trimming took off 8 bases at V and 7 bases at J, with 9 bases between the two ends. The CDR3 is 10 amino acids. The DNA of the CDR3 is TGTGCCAGCGGAGACAGGGAGCAGTACTTC. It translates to CASGDREQYF.

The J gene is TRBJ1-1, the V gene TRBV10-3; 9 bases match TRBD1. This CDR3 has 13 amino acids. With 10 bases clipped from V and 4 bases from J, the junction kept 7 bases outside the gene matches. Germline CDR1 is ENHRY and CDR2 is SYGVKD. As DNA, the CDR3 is TGTGCCAGTAGGACAGGGGCGGCCACTGAAGCTTTCTTT. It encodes CASRTGAATEAFF.

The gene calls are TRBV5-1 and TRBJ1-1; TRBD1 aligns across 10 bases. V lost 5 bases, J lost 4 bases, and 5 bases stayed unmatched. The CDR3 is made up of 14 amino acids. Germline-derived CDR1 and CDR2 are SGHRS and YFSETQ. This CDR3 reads CASSHWTGGTEAFF. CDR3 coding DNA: TGCGCCAGCAGTCATTGGACAGGGGGCACTGAAGCTTTCTTT.

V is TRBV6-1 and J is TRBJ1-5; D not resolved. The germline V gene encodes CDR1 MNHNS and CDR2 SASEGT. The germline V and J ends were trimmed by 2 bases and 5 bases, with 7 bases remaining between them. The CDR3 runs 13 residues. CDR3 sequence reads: CASSETHYQPQHF. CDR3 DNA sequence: TGTGCCAGCAGTGAAACCCACTATCAGCCCCAGCATTTT.

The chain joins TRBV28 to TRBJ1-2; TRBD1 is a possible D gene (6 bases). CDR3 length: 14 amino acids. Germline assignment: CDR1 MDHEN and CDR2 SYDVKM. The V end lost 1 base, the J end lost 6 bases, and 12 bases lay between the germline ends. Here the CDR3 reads CASSLSVGGHGYTF. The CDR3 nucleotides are TGTGCCAGCAGTTTATCGGTCGGGGGGCATGGCTACACCTTC.

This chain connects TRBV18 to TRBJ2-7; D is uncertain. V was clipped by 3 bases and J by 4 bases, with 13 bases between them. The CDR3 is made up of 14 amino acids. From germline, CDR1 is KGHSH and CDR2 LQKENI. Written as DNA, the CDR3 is TGTGCCAGCTCACCGACAATCCCGGCATACGAGCAGTACTTC. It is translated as CASSPTIPAYEQYF.

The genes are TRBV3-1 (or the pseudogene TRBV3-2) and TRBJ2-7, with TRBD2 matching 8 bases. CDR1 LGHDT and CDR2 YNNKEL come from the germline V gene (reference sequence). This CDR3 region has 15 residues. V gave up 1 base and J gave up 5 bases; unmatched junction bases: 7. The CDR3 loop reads CASSQGGSGINEQYF. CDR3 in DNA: TGTGCCAGCAGCCAAGGCGGTAGCGGGATAAACGAGCAGTACTTC.

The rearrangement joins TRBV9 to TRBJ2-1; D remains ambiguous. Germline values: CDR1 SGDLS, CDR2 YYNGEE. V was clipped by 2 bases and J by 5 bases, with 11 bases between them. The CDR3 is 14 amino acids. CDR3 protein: CASSVYEKNNEQFF. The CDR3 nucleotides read TGTGCCAGCAGCGTCTATGAAAAAAACAATGAGCAGTTCTTC.

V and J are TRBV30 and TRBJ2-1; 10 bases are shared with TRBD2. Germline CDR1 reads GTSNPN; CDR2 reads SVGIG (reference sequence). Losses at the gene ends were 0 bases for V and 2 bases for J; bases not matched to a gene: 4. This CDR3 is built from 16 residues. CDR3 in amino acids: CAWSVDTSGAYNEQFF. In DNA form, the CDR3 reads TGTGCCTGGAGTGTAGACACTAGCGGGGCCTACAATGAGCAGTTCTTC.

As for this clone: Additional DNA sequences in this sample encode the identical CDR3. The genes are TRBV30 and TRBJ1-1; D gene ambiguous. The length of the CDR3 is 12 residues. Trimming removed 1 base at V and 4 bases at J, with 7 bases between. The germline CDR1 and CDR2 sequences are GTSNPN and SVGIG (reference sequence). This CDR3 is CAWSGGFTEAFF. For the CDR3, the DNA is TGTGCCTGGAGTGGTGGCTTCACTGAAGCTTTCTTT.

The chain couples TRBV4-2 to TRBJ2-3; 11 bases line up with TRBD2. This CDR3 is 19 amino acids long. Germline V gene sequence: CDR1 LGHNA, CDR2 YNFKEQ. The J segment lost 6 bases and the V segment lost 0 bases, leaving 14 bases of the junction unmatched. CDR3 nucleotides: TGTGCCAGCAGCCAAGATGAGGTGATTAGCGGGAGGGGGGCCGATACGCAGTATTTT. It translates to CASSQDEVISGRGADTQYF.

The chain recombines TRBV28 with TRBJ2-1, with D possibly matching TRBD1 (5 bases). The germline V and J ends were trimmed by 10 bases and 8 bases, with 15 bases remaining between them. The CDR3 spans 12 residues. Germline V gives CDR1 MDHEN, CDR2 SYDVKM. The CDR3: CATTGPRDEQFF. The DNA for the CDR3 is TGTGCCACCACAGGTCCCAGGGATGAGCAGTTCTTC. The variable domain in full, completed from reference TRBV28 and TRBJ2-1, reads DVKVTQSSRYLVKRTGEKVFLECVQDMDHENMFWYRQDPGLGLRLIYFSYDVKMKEKGDIPEGYSVSREKKERFSLILESASTNQTSMYLCATTGPRDEQFFGPGTRLTVL.

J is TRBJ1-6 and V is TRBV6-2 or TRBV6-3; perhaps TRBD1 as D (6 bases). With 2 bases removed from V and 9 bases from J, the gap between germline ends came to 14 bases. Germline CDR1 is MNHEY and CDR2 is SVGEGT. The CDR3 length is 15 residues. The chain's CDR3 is CASSYATGRSSPLHF. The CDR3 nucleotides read TGTGCCAGCAGTTACGCGACAGGCAGGAGTTCACCCCTCCACTTT.

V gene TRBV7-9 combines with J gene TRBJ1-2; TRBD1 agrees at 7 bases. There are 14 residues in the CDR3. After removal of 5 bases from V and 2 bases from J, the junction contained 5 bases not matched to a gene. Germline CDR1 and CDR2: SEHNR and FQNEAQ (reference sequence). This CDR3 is CASSVGGWNYGYTF. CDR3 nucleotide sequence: TGTGCCAGCAGCGTAGGGGGCTGGAACTATGGCTACACCTTC.

CDR3: CASSYSGDRTGNTIYF. In DNA, the CDR3 is TGTGCCAGCAGTTACTCGGGGGACAGAACTGGAAACACCATATATTTT. This chain links TRBV6-5 with TRBJ1-3; 7 nucleotides match TRBD1. Germline CDR1 and CDR2: MNHEY and SVGAGI. The CDR3 has 16 amino acids. The V segment lost 0 bases and the J segment 2 bases; nucleotides outside the gene matches: 4.

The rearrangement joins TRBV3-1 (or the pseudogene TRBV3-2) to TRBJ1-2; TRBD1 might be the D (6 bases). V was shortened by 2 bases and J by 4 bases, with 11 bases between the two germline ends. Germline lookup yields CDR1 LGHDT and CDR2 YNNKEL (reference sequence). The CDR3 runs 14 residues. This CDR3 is CASSQQGTPYGYTF. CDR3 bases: TGTGCCAGCAGCCAACAGGGGACCCCCTATGGCTACACCTTC.

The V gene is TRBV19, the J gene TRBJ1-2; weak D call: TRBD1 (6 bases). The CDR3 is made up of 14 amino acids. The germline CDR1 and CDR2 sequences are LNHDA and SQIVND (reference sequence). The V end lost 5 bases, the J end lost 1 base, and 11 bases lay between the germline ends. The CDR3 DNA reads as TGTGCCAGTAGTTGGGACATCGATAACTATGGCTACACCTTC. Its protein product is CASSWDIDNYGYTF.

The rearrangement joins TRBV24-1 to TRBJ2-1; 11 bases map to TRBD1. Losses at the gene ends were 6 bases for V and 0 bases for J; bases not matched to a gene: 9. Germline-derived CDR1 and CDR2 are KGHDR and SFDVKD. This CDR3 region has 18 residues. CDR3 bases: TGTGCCACCAGTTGGTCGGGACAGGGGGGGAGCTCCTACAATGAGCAGTTCTTC. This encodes CATSWSGQGGSSYNEQFF.